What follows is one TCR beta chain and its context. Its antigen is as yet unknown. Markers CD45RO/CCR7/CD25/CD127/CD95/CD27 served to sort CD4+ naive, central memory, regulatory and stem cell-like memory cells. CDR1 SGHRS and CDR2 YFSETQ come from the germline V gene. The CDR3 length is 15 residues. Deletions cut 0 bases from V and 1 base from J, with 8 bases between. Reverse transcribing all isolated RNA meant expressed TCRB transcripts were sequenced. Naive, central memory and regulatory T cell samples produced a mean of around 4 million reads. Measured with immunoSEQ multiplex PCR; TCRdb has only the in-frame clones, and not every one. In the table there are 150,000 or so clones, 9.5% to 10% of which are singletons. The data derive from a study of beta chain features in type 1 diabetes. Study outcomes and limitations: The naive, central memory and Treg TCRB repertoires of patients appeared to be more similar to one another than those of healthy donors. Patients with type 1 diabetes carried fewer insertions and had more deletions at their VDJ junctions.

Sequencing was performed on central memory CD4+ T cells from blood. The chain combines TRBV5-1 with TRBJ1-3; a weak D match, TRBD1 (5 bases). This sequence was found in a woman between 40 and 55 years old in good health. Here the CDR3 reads CASSLGQRSGNTIYF. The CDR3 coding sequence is TGCGCCAGCAGCTTGGGACAGAGATCTGGAAACACCATATATTTT.